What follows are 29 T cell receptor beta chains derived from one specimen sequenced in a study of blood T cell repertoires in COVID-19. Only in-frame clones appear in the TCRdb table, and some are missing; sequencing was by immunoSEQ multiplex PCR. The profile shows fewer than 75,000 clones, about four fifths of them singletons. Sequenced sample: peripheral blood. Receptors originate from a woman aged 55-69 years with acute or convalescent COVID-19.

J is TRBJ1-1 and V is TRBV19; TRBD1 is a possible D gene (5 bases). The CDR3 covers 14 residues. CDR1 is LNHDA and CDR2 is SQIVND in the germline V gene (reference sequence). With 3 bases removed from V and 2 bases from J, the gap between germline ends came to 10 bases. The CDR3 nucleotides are TGTGCCAGTAGTATCCCAGGGCCTAACACTGAAGCTTTCTTT. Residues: CASSIPGPNTEAFF.

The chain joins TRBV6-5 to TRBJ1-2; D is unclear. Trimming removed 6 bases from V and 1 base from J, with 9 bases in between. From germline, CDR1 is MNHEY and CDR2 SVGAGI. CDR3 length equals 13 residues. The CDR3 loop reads CASSSNNNYGYTF. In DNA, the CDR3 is TGTGCCAGCAGCTCAAACAATAACTATGGCTACACCTTC.

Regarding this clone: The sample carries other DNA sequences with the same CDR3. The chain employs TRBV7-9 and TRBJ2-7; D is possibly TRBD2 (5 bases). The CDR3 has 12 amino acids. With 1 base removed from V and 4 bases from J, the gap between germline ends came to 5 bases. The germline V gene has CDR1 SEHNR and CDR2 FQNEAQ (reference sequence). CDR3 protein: CASSLGTYEQYF. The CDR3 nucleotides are TGTGCCAGCAGCTTAGGGACTTACGAGCAGTACTTC.

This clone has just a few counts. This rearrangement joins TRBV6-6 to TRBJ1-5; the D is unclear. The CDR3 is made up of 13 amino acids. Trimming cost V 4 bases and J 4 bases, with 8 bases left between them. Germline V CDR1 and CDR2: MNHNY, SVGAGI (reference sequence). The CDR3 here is CASSFGGNQPQHF. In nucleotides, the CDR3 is TGTGCCAGCAGTTTTGGCGGAAATCAGCCCCAGCATTTT.

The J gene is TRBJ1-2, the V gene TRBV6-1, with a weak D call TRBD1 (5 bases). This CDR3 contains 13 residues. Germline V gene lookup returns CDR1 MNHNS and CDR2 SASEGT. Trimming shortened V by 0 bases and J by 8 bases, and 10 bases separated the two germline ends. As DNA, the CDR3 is TGTGCCAGCAGTGAAGCCAGGGCACGGGGCTACACCTTC. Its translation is CASSEARARGYTF.

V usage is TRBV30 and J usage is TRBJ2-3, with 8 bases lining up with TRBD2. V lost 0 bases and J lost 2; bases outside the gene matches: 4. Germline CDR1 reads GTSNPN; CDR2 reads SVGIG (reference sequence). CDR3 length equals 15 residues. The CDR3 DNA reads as TGTGCCTGGAGTGTATCGCGGGGGGCCACAGATACGCAGTATTTT. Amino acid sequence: CAWSVSRGATDTQYF.

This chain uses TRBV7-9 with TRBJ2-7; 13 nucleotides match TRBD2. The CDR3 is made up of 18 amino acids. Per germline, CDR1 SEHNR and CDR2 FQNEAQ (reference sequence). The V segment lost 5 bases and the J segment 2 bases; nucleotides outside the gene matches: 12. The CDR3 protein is CASSEPGTSGDFTYEQYF. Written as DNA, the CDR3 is TGTGCCAGCAGCGAACCCGGGACTAGCGGGGACTTTACCTACGAGCAGTACTTC.

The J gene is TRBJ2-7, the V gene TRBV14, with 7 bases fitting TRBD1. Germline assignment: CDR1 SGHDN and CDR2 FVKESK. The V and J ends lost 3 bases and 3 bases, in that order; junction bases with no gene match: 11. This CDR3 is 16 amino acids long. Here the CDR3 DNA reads TGTGCCAGCAGCCAGTTCGGGACAGCCAAAAGCTACGAGCAGTACTTC. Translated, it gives CASSQFGTAKSYEQYF.

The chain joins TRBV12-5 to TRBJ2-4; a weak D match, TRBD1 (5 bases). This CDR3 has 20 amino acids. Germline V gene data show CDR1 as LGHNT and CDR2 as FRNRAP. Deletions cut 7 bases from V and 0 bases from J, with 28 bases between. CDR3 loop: CASATVDSKFFNAAKNIQYF. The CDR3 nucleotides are TGTGCTAGTGCCACCGTTGACAGCAAATTTTTCAACGCAGCCAAAAACATTCAGTACTTC.

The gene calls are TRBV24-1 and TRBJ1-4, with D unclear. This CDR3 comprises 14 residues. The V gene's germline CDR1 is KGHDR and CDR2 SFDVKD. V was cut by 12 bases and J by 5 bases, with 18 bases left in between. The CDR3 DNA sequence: TGTGCCTCCCTATTCGAGACGGGAAATGAAAAACTGTTTTTT. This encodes CASLFETGNEKLFF.

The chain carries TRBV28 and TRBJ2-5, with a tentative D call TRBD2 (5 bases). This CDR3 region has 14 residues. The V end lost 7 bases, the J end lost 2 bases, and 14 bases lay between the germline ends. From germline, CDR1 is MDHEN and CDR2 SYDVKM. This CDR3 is CASTLSGWQETQYF. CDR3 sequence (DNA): TGTGCCAGCACCCTCTCGGGGTGGCAAGAGACCCAGTACTTC.

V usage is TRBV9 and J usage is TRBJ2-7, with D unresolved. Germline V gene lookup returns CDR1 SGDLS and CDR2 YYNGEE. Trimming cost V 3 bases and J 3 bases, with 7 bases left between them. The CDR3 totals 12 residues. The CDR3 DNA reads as TGTGCCAGCAGCGCCGGCGGCTACGAGCAGTACTTC. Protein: CASSAGGYEQYF.

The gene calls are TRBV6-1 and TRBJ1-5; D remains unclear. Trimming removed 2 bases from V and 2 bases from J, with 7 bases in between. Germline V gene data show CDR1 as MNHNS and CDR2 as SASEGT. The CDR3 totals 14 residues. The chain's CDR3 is CASSEMRGNQPQHF. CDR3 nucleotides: TGTGCCAGCAGTGAAATGAGGGGCAATCAGCCCCAGCATTTT.

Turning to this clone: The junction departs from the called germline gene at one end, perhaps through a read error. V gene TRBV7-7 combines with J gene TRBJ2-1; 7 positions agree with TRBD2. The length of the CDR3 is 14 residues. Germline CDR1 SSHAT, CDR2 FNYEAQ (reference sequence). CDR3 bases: TGTGCTAGCAGCCCGTCTAGCGGATACAATGAGCAGTTCTTC. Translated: CASSPSSGYNEQFF.

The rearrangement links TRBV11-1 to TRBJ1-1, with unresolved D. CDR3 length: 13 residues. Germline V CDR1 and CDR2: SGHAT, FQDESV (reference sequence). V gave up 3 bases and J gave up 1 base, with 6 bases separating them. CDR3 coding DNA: TGTGCCAGCAGCTTTTGGCAGAACACTGAAGCTTTCTTT. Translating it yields CASSFWQNTEAFF.

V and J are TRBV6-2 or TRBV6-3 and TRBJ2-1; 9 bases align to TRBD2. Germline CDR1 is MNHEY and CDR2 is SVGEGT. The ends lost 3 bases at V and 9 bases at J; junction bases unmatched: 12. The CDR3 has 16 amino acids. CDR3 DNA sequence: TGTGCCAGCAGTTATCTGAGTTTAGGTAGCGGGGGTGAGCAGTTCTTC. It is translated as CASSYLSLGSGGEQFF.

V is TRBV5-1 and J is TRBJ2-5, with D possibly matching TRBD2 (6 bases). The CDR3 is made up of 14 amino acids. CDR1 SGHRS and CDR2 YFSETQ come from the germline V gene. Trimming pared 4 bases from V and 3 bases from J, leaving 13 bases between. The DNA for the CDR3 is TGCGCCAGCAGCCGGGTTGGCGGGGAAGAGACCCAGTACTTC. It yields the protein CASSRVGGEETQYF.

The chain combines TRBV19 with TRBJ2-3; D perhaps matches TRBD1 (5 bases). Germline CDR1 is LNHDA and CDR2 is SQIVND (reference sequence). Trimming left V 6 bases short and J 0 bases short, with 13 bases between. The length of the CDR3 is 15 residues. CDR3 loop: CASRSRAGSTDTQYF. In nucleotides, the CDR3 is TGTGCCAGTAGGAGTCGGGCAGGGAGCACAGATACGCAGTATTTT. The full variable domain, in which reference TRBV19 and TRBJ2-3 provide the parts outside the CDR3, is DGGITQSPKYLFRKEGQNVTLSCEQNLNHDAMYWYRQDPGQGLRLIYYSQIVNDFQKGDIAEGYSVSREKKESFPLTVTSAQKNPTAFYLCASRSRAGSTDTQYFGPGTRLTVL.

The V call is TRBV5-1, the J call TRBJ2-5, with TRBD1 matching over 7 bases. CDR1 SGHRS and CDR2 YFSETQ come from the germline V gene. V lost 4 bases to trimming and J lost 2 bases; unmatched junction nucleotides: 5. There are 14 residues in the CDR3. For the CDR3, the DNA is TGCGCCAGCAGCGACGGACAGGTACAAGAGACCCAGTACTTC. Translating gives CASSDGQVQETQYF.

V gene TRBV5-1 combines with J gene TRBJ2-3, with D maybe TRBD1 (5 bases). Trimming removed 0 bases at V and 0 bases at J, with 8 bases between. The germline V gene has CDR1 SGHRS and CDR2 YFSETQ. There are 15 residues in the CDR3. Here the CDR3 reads CASSLAGMSTDTQYF. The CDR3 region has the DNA TGCGCCAGCAGCTTGGCAGGGATGAGCACAGATACGCAGTATTTT.

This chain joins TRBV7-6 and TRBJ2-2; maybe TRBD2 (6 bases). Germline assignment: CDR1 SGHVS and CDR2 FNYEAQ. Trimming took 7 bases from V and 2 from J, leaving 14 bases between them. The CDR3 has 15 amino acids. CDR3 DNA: TGTGCCAGCACCCGGGGACTTTTTAACACCGGGGAGCTGTTTTTT. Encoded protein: CASTRGLFNTGELFF.

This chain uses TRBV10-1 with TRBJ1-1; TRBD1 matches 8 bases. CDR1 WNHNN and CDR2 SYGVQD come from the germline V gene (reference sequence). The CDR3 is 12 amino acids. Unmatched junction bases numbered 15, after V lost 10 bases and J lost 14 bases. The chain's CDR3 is CATVPPDRGRFF. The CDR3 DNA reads TGCGCCACGGTGCCCCCTGACAGGGGACGGTTCTTT.

CDR3 DNA sequence: TGTGCCAGCAGCTTAACCCCGGGACAGTCCTCCAAAAACATTCAGTACTTC. It encodes CASSLTPGQSSKNIQYF. The V gene is TRBV7-2, the J gene TRBJ2-4, with TRBD1 matching 7 bases. This CDR3 has 17 amino acids. Germline V lookup: CDR1 SGHTA, CDR2 FQGNSA. V dropped 2 bases and J dropped 2; count of bases not matched to a gene: 9.

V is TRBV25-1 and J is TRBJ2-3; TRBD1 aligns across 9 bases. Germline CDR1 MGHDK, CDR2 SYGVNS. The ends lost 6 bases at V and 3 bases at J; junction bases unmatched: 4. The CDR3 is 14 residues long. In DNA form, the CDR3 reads TGTGCCAGCAGGGGGACAGGGTTTACAGATACGCAGTATTTT. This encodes CASRGTGFTDTQYF.

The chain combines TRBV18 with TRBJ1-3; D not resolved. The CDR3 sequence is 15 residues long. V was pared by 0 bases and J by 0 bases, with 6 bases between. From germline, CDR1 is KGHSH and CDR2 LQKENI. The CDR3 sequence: CASSPPSSSGNTIYF. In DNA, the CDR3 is TGTGCCAGCTCACCACCTTCCAGCTCTGGAAACACCATATATTTT.

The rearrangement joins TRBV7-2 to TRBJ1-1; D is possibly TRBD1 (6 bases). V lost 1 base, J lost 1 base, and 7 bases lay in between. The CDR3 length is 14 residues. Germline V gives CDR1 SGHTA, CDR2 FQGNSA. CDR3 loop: CASSLDRENTEAFF. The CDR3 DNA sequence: TGTGCCAGCAGCTTAGACAGGGAGAACACTGAAGCTTTCTTT. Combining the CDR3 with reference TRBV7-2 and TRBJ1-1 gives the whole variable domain GAGVSQSPSNKVTEKGKDVELRCDPISGHTALYWYRQSLGQGLEFLIYFQGNSAPDKSGLPSDRFSAERTGGSVSTLTIQRTQQEDSAVYLCASSLDRENTEAFFGQGTRLTVV.

As DNA, the CDR3 is TGTGCCAGCAATAGACAGGGGACCGAGACCCAGTACTTC. Protein: CASNRQGTETQYF. V usage is TRBV28 and J usage is TRBJ2-5, with 8 bases identical to TRBD1. Germline V lookup: CDR1 MDHEN, CDR2 SYDVKM. The ends lost 7 bases at V and 5 bases at J; junction bases unmatched: 6. This CDR3 spans 13 amino acids.

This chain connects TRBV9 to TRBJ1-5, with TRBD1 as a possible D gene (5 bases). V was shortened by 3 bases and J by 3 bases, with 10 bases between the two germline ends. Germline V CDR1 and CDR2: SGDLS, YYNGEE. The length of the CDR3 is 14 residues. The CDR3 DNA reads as TGTGCCAGCAGCGAGGGGAACTTCAATCAGCCCCAGCATTTT. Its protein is CASSEGNFNQPQHF.

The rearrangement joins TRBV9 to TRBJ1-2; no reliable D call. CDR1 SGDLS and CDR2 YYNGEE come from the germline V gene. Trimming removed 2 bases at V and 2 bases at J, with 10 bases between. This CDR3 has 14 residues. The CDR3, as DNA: TGTGCCAGCAGCGTGCGGGGTGGCAACTATGGCTACACCTTC. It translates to CASSVRGGNYGYTF.